Below, 10 T cell receptor beta chains from the same sample are listed, as sequenced in a study of CD8+ T cells in alopecia areata. Indicated treatment: oral pan-JAK inhibitor, 5-10 mg twice daily. Isolated RNA was reverse transcribed into cDNA used as the sequencing template. Generated by immunoSEQ multiplex PCR, the TCRdb table keeps only in-frame clones and is missing some. The profile shows 190,000 or so clones, roughly 61% of them singletons. The sample in question was CD8+ T cells sorted from blood, obtained at week 24, from a patient treated with tofacitinib. The source is a human donor with alopecia areata.

The chain recombines TRBV5-6 with TRBJ2-3; D may be TRBD1 (6 bases). Trimming removed 0 bases at V and 12 bases at J, with 11 bases between. Germline V gene lookup returns CDR1 SGHDT and CDR2 YYEEEE. CDR3 length equals 12 residues. In nucleotides, the CDR3 is TGTGCCAGCAGCTTGGGGCAGGGGCTACAGTATTTT. It translates to CASSLGQGLQYF. The full variable domain, in which reference TRBV5-6 and TRBJ2-3 provide the parts outside the CDR3, is DAGVTQSPTHLIKTRGQQVTLRCSPKSGHDTVSWYQQALGQGPQFIFQYYEEEERQRGNFPDRFSGHQFPNYSSELNVNALLLGDSALYLCASSLGQGLQYFGPGTRLTVL.

The chain is built from TRBV29-1 and TRBJ1-2, with TRBD1 as a possible D gene (5 bases). The CDR3 sequence is 12 residues long. V was shortened by 3 bases and J by 4 bases, with 9 bases between the two germline ends. Germline V gene sequence: CDR1 SQVTM, CDR2 ANQGSEA. CDR3 protein: CSVDAQGYGYTF. CDR3 nucleotides: TGCAGCGTTGATGCGCAGGGCTATGGCTACACCTTC.

The chain is built from TRBV5-6 and TRBJ2-1, with 13 bases fitting TRBD2. Looked up from germline, CDR1 is SGHDT and CDR2 is YYEEEE. J gave up 4 bases and V 4 bases, and 5 bases lay outside the gene matches. This CDR3 is built from 16 residues. The CDR3, as DNA: TGTGCCAGCAGCCCAGGGACTAGCGGGACATACAATGAGCAGTTCTTC. It encodes CASSPGTSGTYNEQFF.

The J gene is TRBJ2-4, the V gene TRBV2; 8 bases map to TRBD1. This CDR3 has 16 residues. The V and J ends lost 2 bases and 5 bases, in that order; junction bases with no gene match: 8. CDR1 and CDR2 (germline): SNHLY, FYNNEI. The CDR3 reads CASSEMLAGGQNIQYF. CDR3 nucleotides: TGTGCCAGCAGTGAAATGTTGGCAGGGGGCCAAAACATTCAGTACTTC.

The chain recombines TRBV29-1 with TRBJ2-1; D might be TRBD2 (5 bases). Per the germline V gene, CDR1 is SQVTM and CDR2 is ANQGSEA. Trimming took off 7 bases at V and 8 bases at J, with 12 bases between the two ends. This CDR3 contains 11 residues. CDR3 protein: CSGKLVDEQFF. In DNA, the CDR3 is TGCAGCGGCAAACTAGTCGATGAGCAGTTCTTC.

V and J are TRBV7-8 and TRBJ2-5; the match to TRBD1 covers 10 bases. Losses at the gene ends were 2 bases for V and 5 bases for J; bases not matched to a gene: 5. The CDR3 has 15 amino acids. Germline V CDR1 and CDR2: SGHVS, FQNEAQ. CDR3 sequence reads: CASSLRTGGRETQYF. CDR3 nucleotide sequence: TGTGCCAGCAGCTTAAGGACAGGGGGACGTGAGACCCAGTACTTC.

The chain links TRBV20-1 to TRBJ2-1; TRBD2 is a possible D gene (5 bases). Germline V lookup: CDR1 DFQATT, CDR2 SNEGSKA (reference sequence). The CDR3 contains 10 residues. The CDR3 DNA follows: TGCAGCGGACTGATGGGTGAGCAGTTCTTC. As protein: CSGLMGEQFF.

The V and J genes are TRBV5-6 and TRBJ2-7, with D possibly being TRBD1 (6 bases). CDR1 and CDR2 from the germline V gene are SGHDT and YYEEEE. The CDR3 has 14 residues. V dropped 2 bases and J dropped 0 bases, with 9 bases sitting between them. The CDR3 bases are TGTGCCAGCAGCTTCGGGACACACTCCTACGAGCAGTACTTC. Translated, it gives CASSFGTHSYEQYF.

The rearrangement uses TRBV30 and TRBJ2-4; 8 bases are a match to TRBD1. The V segment lost 3 bases and the J segment 4 bases; nucleotides outside the gene matches: 2. The CDR3 spans 13 residues. Germline V gives CDR1 GTSNPN, CDR2 SVGIG (reference sequence). As DNA, the CDR3 is TGTGCCTGGAGCGGACAGGGTAAAAACATTCAGTACTTC. This gives the protein CAWSGQGKNIQYF.

The chain employs TRBV7-9 and TRBJ2-5; 7 bases map to TRBD1. Germline CDR1 SEHNR, CDR2 FQNEAQ (reference sequence). The CDR3 sequence is 15 residues long. Trimming removed 1 base from V and 2 bases from J; junction bases left unmatched: 4. The DNA for the CDR3 is TGTGCCAGCAGCTTAGATTGGGACAGTCAAGAGACCCAGTACTTC. Translation gives CASSLDWDSQETQYF. Drawing the rest from reference TRBV7-9 and TRBJ2-5, the complete variable domain is DTGVSQNPRHKITKRGQNVTFRCDPISEHNRLYWYRQTLGQGPEFLTYFQNEAQLEKSRLLSDRFSAERPKGSFSTLEIQRTEQGDSAMYLCASSLDWDSQETQYFGPGTRLLVL.